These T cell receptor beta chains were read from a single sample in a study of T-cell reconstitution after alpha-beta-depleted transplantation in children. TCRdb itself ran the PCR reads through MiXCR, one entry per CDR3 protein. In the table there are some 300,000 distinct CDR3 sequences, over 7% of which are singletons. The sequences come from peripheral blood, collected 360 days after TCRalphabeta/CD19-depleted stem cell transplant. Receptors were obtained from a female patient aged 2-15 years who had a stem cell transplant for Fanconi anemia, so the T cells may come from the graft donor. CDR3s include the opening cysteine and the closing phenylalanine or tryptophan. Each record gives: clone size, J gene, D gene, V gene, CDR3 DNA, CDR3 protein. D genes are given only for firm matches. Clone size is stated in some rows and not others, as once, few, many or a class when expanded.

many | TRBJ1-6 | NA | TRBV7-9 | TGTGCCAGCAGCATCGAGGGGAATTCACCCCTCCACTTT | CASSIEGNSPLHF
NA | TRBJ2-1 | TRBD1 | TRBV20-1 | TGCAGTGCTAGAGGAGCCCGACCAGGGGGTTACAATGAGCAGTTCTTC | CSARGARPGGYNEQFF
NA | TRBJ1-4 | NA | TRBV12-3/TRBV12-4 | TGTGCCAGCAGCCACGTTGGGCAGGAAGAGACTAATGAAAAACTGTTTTTT | CASSHVGQEETNEKLFF
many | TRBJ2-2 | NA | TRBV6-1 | TGTGCCAGCAGCCGGCTAGCGAGCACCGGGGAGCTGTTTTTT | CASSRLASTGELFF
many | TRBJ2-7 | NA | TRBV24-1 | TGTGCCACCTCGGACCAACACGAGCAGTACTTC | CATSDQHEQYF
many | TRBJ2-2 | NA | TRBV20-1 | TGCAGTGCTAGTACCGGGATGAACACCGGGGAGCTGTTTTTT | CSASTGMNTGELFF
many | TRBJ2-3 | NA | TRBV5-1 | TGCGCCAGCAGCTTGGAAGGAGTCGAAGATACGCAGTATTTT | CASSLEGVEDTQYF
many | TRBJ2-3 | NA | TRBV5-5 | TGTGCCAGCAGTCCCGTCGAAGGCGTAGGGACAGATACGCAGTATTTT | CASSPVEGVGTDTQYF
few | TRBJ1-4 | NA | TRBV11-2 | TGTGCCAGCAGCTTAGAGGGGCTTGCTAATGAAAAACTGTTTTTT | CASSLEGLANEKLFF
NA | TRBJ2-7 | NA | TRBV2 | TGTGCCAGCAGACTACAGGGAACCACCTACGAGCAGTACTTC | CASRLQGTTYEQYF
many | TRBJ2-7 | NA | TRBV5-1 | TGCGCCAGCAGCTTGACAGGGCCCTACGAGCAGTACTTC | CASSLTGPYEQYF
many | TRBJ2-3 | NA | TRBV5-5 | TGTGCCAGCAGCTTGGATGGACTCCTGTCGGTGGATACGCAGTATTTT | CASSLDGLLSVDTQYF
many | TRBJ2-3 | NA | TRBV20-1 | TGCAGTGCTAGACGTCGGGGAGAGCCTGGCGCGCAGTATTTT | CSARRRGEPGAQYF
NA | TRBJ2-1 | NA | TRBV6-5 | TGTGCCAGCAGTTACTCGGTTGTGCCCTCCTACAATGAGCAGTTCTTC | CASSYSVVPSYNEQFF
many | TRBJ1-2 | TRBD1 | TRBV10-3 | TGTGCCATCAGCCGGACAGGGAACTATGGCTACACCTTC | CAISRTGNYGYTF
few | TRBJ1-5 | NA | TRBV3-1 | TGTGCCAGCAGCCAAGGGGGACGTCAGCCCCAGCATTTT | CASSQGGRQPQHF
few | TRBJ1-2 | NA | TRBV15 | TGTGCCACCAGCAGAGATTTGGAGGGCTACACCTTC | CATSRDLEGYTF
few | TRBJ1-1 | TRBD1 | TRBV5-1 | TGCGCCAGCAGCTTGGGACAGGGAGGGATAGTCACTGAAGCTTTCTTT | CASSLGQGGIVTEAFF
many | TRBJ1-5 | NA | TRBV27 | TGTGCCAGCACCTTTATTGGTAGCAATCAGCCCCAGCATTTT | CASTFIGSNQPQHF
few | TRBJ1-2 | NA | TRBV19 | TGTGCCAGTAGCGACTCCACAGGGTTCTATGGCTACACCTTC | CASSDSTGFYGYTF
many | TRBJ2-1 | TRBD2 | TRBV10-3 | TGTGCCATCAGACCTACTAGCGGCAATGAGCAGTTCTTC | CAIRPTSGNEQFF
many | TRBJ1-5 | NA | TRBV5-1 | TGCGCCAGCCGCCCTTGGGGGGGCAAGGATCAGCCCCAGCATTTT | CASRPWGGKDQPQHF
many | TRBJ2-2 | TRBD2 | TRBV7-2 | TGTGCCAGGGAAGGACTAGCGGGAATCACCGGGGAGCTGTTTTTT | CAREGLAGITGELFF
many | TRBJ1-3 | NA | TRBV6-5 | TGTGCCAGCAGTTACTCCTTTGGAAACACCATATATTTT | CASSYSFGNTIYF
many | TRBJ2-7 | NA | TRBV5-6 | TGTGCCAGCAGAATGGGGACCTCGCTACTATTGGGCGAGCAGTACTTC | CASRMGTSLLLGEQYF
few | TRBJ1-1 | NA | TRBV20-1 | TGCAGTGCAAGTTACGTTTTCTTT | CSASYVFF
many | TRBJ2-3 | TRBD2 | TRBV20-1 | TGCAGTGCTAGAAAGGGACTAGCGGGGGATACGCAGTATTTT | CSARKGLAGDTQYF
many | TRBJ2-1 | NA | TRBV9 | TGTGCCAGCAGCGTAGTTTCCAGGGCAACCTACAATGAGCAGTTCTTC | CASSVVSRATYNEQFF
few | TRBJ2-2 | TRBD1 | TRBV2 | TGTGCCAGCAGATCCTTATCAGGACAGGGGGGCACCGGGGAGCTGTTTTTT | CASRSLSGQGGTGELFF
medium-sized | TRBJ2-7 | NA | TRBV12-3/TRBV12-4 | TGTGCCAGCACCCAGAGGGGGGGCCTTAGCTCCTACGAGCAGTACTTC | CASTQRGGLSSYEQYF
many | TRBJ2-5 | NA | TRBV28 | TGTGCCAGCAGTTCTCCGAGGACGAATCAAGAGACCCAGTACTTC | CASSSPRTNQETQYF
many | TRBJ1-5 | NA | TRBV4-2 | TGTGCCAGCAGCCAAGATGGGGGATGGCGCAATCAGCCCCAGCATTTT | CASSQDGGWRNQPQHF
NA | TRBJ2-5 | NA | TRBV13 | TGTGCCAGCAGCTTCTCAGGGGCCCAAGGAGAGACCCAGTACTTC | CASSFSGAQGETQYF
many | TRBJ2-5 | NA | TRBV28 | TGTGCCAGCAGTTTAAGTAGCGGACAAGAGACCCAGTACTTC | CASSLSSGQETQYF
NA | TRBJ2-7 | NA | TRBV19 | TGTGCCAGTAGTATAGGGGCGGGCGGATCCTACGAGCAGTACTTC | CASSIGAGGSYEQYF
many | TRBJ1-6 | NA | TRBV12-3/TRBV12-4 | TGTGCCAGCAGTTGGAATTCACCCCTCCACTTT | CASSWNSPLHF
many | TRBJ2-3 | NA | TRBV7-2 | TGTGCCAGCAGCTTAGCGCTCTCCGCCGCAGATACGCAGTATTTT | CASSLALSAADTQYF
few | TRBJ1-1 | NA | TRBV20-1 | TGCAGTGCTAGAAGTGCGGAAGCTTTCTTT | CSARSAEAFF
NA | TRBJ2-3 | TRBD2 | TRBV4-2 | TGTGCCAGCAGCCATCCGGGACTAGCGACGGGTGGAGATACGCAGTATTTT | CASSHPGLATGGDTQYF
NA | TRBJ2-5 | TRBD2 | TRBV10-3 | TGTGCCATCAGTGAGACTAGCGGGGGCCTTAAAGAGACCCAGTACTTC | CAISETSGGLKETQYF
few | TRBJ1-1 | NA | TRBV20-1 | TGCAGTGCTAGAAGACACCGGACTCTTGAAGCTTTCTTT | CSARRHRTLEAFF
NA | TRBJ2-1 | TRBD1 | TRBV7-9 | TGTGCCAGCAGCTTTAAGGACAGGGGATTCGATGAGCAGTTCTTC | CASSFKDRGFDEQFF
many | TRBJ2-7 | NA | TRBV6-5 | TGTGCCAGCAGTTATCCTCGTTTCGGTTTCCCTTCCGAGCAGTACTTC | CASSYPRFGFPSEQYF
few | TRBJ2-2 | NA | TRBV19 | TGTGCCAGTAGTATAGTTGGCAGATTCGCGAACACCGGGGAGCTGTTTTTT | CASSIVGRFANTGELFF
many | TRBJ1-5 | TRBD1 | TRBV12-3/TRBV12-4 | TGTGCCAGCAGTATAGACAGGGCGCGGGCGAGCAATCAGCCCCAGCATTTT | CASSIDRARASNQPQHF
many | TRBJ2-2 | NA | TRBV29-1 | TGCAGCGTTGAAGGGGGCTCGAACACCGGGGAGCTGTTTTTT | CSVEGGSNTGELFF
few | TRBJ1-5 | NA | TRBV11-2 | TGTGCCAGCAGCTTAGATGATAGGAGCAATCAGCCCCAGCATTTT | CASSLDDRSNQPQHF
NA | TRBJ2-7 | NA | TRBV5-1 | TGCGCCAGCAGCTTGGGCGTCGGATACTACGAGCAGTACTTC | CASSLGVGYYEQYF
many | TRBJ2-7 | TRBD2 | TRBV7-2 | TGTGCCAGCAGCTTAGCTGTGACTAGCGATAGTAACAACGAGCAGTACTTC | CASSLAVTSDSNNEQYF
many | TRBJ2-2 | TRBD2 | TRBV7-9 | TGTGCCAGCAGGGGACTAGCGCGAAACACCGGGGAGCTGTTTTTT | CASRGLARNTGELFF
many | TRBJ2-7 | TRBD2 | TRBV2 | TGTGCCAGCAGTTCACTAGCGGGGGGCCCCTACGAGCAGTACTTC | CASSSLAGGPYEQYF
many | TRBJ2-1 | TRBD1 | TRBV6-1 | TGTGCCAGCAGGATAGCCCTTAGGACAGGGGGGAATGAGCAGTTCTTC | CASRIALRTGGNEQFF
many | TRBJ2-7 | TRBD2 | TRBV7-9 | TGTGCCAGCAGCCCCCGGACTAGCGGAATAGACGAGCAGTACTTC | CASSPRTSGIDEQYF
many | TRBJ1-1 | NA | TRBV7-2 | TGTGCCAGCAGCTCCCGACAGGACGACACTGAAGCTTTCTTT | CASSSRQDDTEAFF
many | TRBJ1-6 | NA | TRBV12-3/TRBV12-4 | TGTGCCAGCAGTTTACATTCACCCCTCCACTTT | CASSLHSPLHF
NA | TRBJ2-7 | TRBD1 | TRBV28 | TGTGCCACACGACAGGGGGGCGGGAACGAGCAGTACTTC | CATRQGGGNEQYF
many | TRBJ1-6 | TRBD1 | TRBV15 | TGTGCTACCCGGGACAGGGGTGAATCACCCCTCCACTTT | CATRDRGESPLHF
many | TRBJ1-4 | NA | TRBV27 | TGTGCCAGCAGTTTACGGGGAGACGAAAAACTGTTTTTT | CASSLRGDEKLFF
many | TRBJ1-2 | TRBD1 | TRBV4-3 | TGCGCCAGCAGCCGGCTCGGGACAGCAACTAACTATGGCTACACCTTC | CASSRLGTATNYGYTF